Each of the 27 T cell receptor beta chains below was sequenced from the same sample in a study of memory CD8 T cells in hepatitis C reinfection. The table came from immunoSEQ multiplex PCR; TCRdb's copy has only in-frame clones and leaves some out. The sample includes thousands of clones, 85% to 90% seen only once; the top ten take 21%. Time point of the sample: peak reinfection, 3 to 8 weeks after reinfection detection. The sorted cells went straight to TCR sequencing with no prior in vitro expansion. The sample was naive CD8+ T cells sorted from blood. These receptors were obtained from a man aged 45-65 years with hepatitis C virus infection.

The rearrangement joins TRBV13 to TRBJ2-3, with a weak D call TRBD1 (6 bases). The germline V and J ends were trimmed by 5 bases and 0 bases, with 15 bases remaining between them. Germline values: CDR1 PRHDT, CDR2 FYEKMQ (reference sequence). The CDR3 is 16 residues long. CDR3 sequence reads: CASSQVATGSTDTQYF. In DNA form, the CDR3 reads TGTGCCAGCAGCCAAGTCGCGACAGGTAGCACAGATACGCAGTATTTT.

The CDR3 here is CAWSVLSHTGELFF. The CDR3 DNA is TGTGCCTGGAGTGTACTGTCACACACCGGGGAGCTGTTTTTT. The gene calls are TRBV30 and TRBJ2-2; D not resolved. The germline CDR1 and CDR2 sequences are GTSNPN and SVGIG (reference sequence). Trimming removed 0 bases at V and 3 bases at J, with 8 bases between. The CDR3 is 14 residues long.

V gene TRBV27 combines with J gene TRBJ2-1; tentatively, D is TRBD2 (5 bases). V dropped 2 bases and J dropped 6 bases, with 8 bases sitting between them. The CDR3 contains 13 residues. Looked up from germline, CDR1 is MNHEY and CDR2 is SMNVEV (reference sequence). CDR3 region: CASSLSGGNEQFF. The DNA of the CDR3 is TGTGCCAGCAGTTTAAGTGGAGGCAATGAGCAGTTCTTC.

The chain recombines TRBV28 with TRBJ2-5, with D possibly matching TRBD1 (6 bases). The CDR3 length is 15 residues. V was pared by 1 base and J by 0 bases, with 9 bases between. Germline CDR1 and CDR2: MDHEN and SYDVKM. The CDR3 reads CASSLYQGYQETQYF. The CDR3, as DNA: TGTGCCAGCAGTTTATATCAGGGGTACCAAGAGACCCAGTACTTC.

The chain links TRBV27 to TRBJ2-3, with 9 bases that match TRBD1. Germline CDR1 reads MNHEY; CDR2 reads SMNVEV (reference sequence). The CDR3 is made up of 14 amino acids. V dropped 6 bases and J dropped 3; count of bases not matched to a gene: 4. Here the CDR3 DNA reads TGTGCCAGCAGCCTTGGACAGGGGACAGATACGCAGTATTTT. Amino acid sequence: CASSLGQGTDTQYF.

This clone was observed a single time. The rearrangement links TRBV27 to TRBJ1-1; 7 positions match TRBD1. The CDR3 is 14 amino acids. Trimming cost V 4 bases and J 0 bases; bases outside gene matches: 2. Germline CDR1 is MNHEY and CDR2 is SMNVEV (reference sequence). The CDR3 sequence: CASSSQGMNTEAFF. The CDR3 DNA follows: TGTGCCAGCAGTTCACAGGGGATGAACACTGAAGCTTTCTTT.

This clone has only one observation. The genes are TRBV27 and TRBJ1-2; 8 bases fit TRBD1. There are 14 residues in the CDR3. Looked up from germline, CDR1 is MNHEY and CDR2 is SMNVEV (reference sequence). The J segment lost 7 bases and the V segment lost 0 bases, leaving 4 bases of the junction unmatched. The CDR3 nucleotides read TGTGCCAGCAGTTTATCGCCAGGGGGCGTTGGCTACACCTTC. Protein: CASSLSPGGVGYTF.

In this sample, this clone turned up once. This chain connects TRBV19 to TRBJ1-2; weak D call: TRBD1 (6 bases). The length of the CDR3 is 10 residues. The ends were cut back, 11 bases at V and 12 bases at J, with 16 bases in the middle. Germline CDR1 is LNHDA and CDR2 is SQIVND (reference sequence). The CDR3 is CARGGGVDTF. The CDR3 DNA reads TGTGCCCGTGGCGGGGGCGTGGACACCTTC.

This chain joins TRBV5-1 and TRBJ2-7; D is perhaps TRBD2 (6 bases). Per germline, CDR1 SGHRS and CDR2 YFSETQ. The V gene lost 4 bases and the J gene lost 5 bases, with 16 bases spanning the gap. This CDR3 is 14 amino acids long. CDR3 region: CASSGGLPYDEQYF. CDR3 nucleotides: TGCGCCAGCAGCGGGGGACTTCCTTACGACGAGCAGTACTTC.

The genes are TRBV19 and TRBJ2-1; 8 positions agree with TRBD1. The J segment lost 6 bases and the V segment lost 6 bases, leaving 16 bases of the junction unmatched. CDR1 and CDR2 from the germline V gene are LNHDA and SQIVND (reference sequence). The CDR3 contains 17 residues. The CDR3 region is CASRPIFGQGTTNEQFF. In nucleotides, the CDR3 is TGTGCCAGTAGGCCGATCTTCGGACAGGGAACCACCAATGAGCAGTTCTTC.

V gene TRBV7-3 combines with J gene TRBJ2-5, with a tentative D call TRBD1 (6 bases). The CDR3 contains 14 residues. Trimming pared 3 bases from V and 1 base from J, leaving 9 bases between. Per germline, CDR1 SGHTA and CDR2 FQGTGA. The CDR3 sequence is CASSFTGSQETQYF. The CDR3 nucleotides are TGTGCCAGCAGCTTTACAGGGTCCCAAGAGACCCAGTACTTC.

The CDR3 DNA sequence: TGCGCCAGCAGCCAAGAGTCAGGTTTCTACGAGCAGTACTTC. This encodes CASSQESGFYEQYF. The chain uses TRBV4-1 and TRBJ2-7; unclear D gene. CDR1 is MGHRA, CDR2 YSYEKL, per germline. V gave up 0 bases and J gave up 3 bases, with 9 bases separating them. The CDR3 has 14 residues.

The chain employs TRBV6-5 and TRBJ2-1; TRBD1 might be the D (7 bases). The germline V and J ends were trimmed by 3 bases and 9 bases, with 12 bases remaining between them. Germline values: CDR1 MNHEY, CDR2 SVGAGI. The CDR3 sequence is 13 residues long. CDR3 sequence: CASSYPGGSEQFF. The CDR3 DNA is TGTGCCAGCAGTTATCCAGGGGGGTCTGAGCAGTTCTTC.

The V gene is TRBV19, the J gene TRBJ2-5; the D gene is possibly TRBD2 (5 bases). The tail of the sequence fits TRBJ2-7 better, so the J call may be wrong. CDR1 is LNHDA, CDR2 SQIVND, per germline (reference sequence). The CDR3 extends over 15 amino acids. CDR3 coding DNA: TGTGCCAGTAGTATGTCGCTTGAGGGCCAAGGCGAGCAGTACTTC. This sequence encodes CASSMSLEGQGEQYF.

The rearrangement joins TRBV4-1 to TRBJ2-3, with TRBD1 identical over 9 bases. V trimming: 3 bases; J trimming: 2 bases; junction bases outside the gene matches: 3. The CDR3 loop spans 15 amino acids. The germline V gene encodes CDR1 MGHRA and CDR2 YSYEKL. The DNA of the CDR3 is TGCGCCAGCAGCCACAGGACAGGGGACACAGATACGCAGTATTTT. As protein: CASSHRTGDTDTQYF.

V usage is TRBV5-6 and J usage is TRBJ2-1, with 9 bases fitting TRBD2. The length of the CDR3 is 15 residues. CDR1 is SGHDT and CDR2 is YYEEEE in the germline V gene. V trimming: 4 bases; J trimming: 2 bases; junction bases outside the gene matches: 4. CDR3 region: CASSPGLAPYNEQFF. CDR3 in DNA: TGTGCCAGCAGCCCTGGACTAGCGCCCTACAATGAGCAGTTCTTC.

In nucleotides, the CDR3 is TGTGCCAGCAGCAATATCGACGAAACTAGCGGACCCACAGATACGCAGTATTTT. This sequence encodes CASSNIDETSGPTDTQYF. This chain connects TRBV7-9 to TRBJ2-3; TRBD2 matches 8 bases. Germline V gene sequence: CDR1 SEHNR, CDR2 FQNEAQ (reference sequence). The J segment lost 2 bases and the V segment lost 5 bases, leaving 15 bases of the junction unmatched. The CDR3 length is 18 residues.

The chain employs TRBV28 and TRBJ1-1; possible D gene TRBD1, 5 bases. V dropped 5 bases and J dropped 4 bases, with 11 bases sitting between them. CDR1 and CDR2 (germline): MDHEN, SYDVKM. The CDR3 spans 13 residues. The CDR3 loop is CASSPRVPTEAFF. In DNA, the CDR3 is TGTGCCAGCAGTCCCAGGGTGCCCACTGAAGCTTTCTTT.

The V gene is TRBV7-2, the J gene TRBJ2-1; 8 bases line up with TRBD2. This CDR3 has 14 amino acids. Unmatched junction bases numbered 3, after V lost 3 bases and J lost 5 bases. Germline V gene sequence: CDR1 SGHTA, CDR2 FQGNSA. CDR3 region: CASSFGTSHNEQFF. CDR3 sequence (DNA): TGTGCCAGCAGCTTCGGGACTAGTCACAATGAGCAGTTCTTC.

This clone has only one observation. This rearrangement joins TRBV21-1 to TRBJ2-3; TRBD2 is taken as the D call from the table, unchecked against the DNA. TRBV21-1 is termed a pseudogene. The length of the CDR3 is 15 residues. The DNA for the CDR3 is TGTGCCAGCAGCTGGACGGGGGGCCGGGAAGATACGCAGTATTTT. As protein: CASSWTGGREDTQYF.

The rearrangement joins TRBV29-1 to TRBJ2-7; D might be TRBD2 (5 bases). The germline V gene encodes CDR1 SQVTM and CDR2 ANQGSEA. V shed 3 bases and J shed 3 bases, with 9 bases lying between them. The CDR3 contains 12 residues. The CDR3 nucleotides read TGCAGCGTTGAGGGAGCCCTCTACGAGCAGTACTTC. Translating gives CSVEGALYEQYF.

The V gene is TRBV4-3, the J gene TRBJ2-1, with TRBD2 identical over 9 bases. CDR3 size: 16 residues. V shed 0 bases, J shed 4 bases, and the junction held 4 bases outside the gene matches. CDR1 and CDR2 (germline): LGHNA, YSLEER. CDR3 coding DNA: TGCGCCAGCAGCCAAGATCCCCTAGCGGGGTACAATGAGCAGTTCTTC. Translating it yields CASSQDPLAGYNEQFF.

J is TRBJ1-1 and V is TRBV28, with no clear D. The CDR3 contains 13 residues. CDR1 is MDHEN, CDR2 SYDVKM, per germline. Trimming pared 3 bases from V and 2 bases from J, leaving 7 bases between. The CDR3 DNA follows: TGTGCCAGCAGTTTCGCAGTAAACACTGAAGCTTTCTTT. Protein: CASSFAVNTEAFF.

This chain joins TRBV30 and TRBJ2-3, with D unclear. The CDR3 covers 15 residues. Germline CDR1 and CDR2: GTSNPN and SVGIG (reference sequence). The germline V and J ends were trimmed by 0 bases and 1 base, with 11 bases remaining between them. The CDR3, as DNA: TGTGCCTGGAGTGTACTTTCCGGAGGCACAGATACGCAGTATTTT. Amino acids: CAWSVLSGGTDTQYF.

The chain has TRBV5-8 and TRBJ2-5; D is undetermined. The germline V gene has CDR1 SGHTS and CDR2 YDEGEE. The ends were cut back, 0 bases at V and 5 bases at J, with 8 bases in the middle. The CDR3 spans 13 residues. CDR3 nucleotides: TGTGCCAGCAGCTTGGCGGGTGCCGAGACCCAGTACTTC. Its protein is CASSLAGAETQYF.

This chain connects TRBV5-4 to TRBJ1-2; D is possibly TRBD1 (5 bases). The CDR3 is 15 amino acids. V was pared by 4 bases and J by 7 bases, with 20 bases between. CDR1 and CDR2 from the germline V gene are SGHNT and YYREEE (reference sequence). The CDR3 bases are TGTGCCAGCAGCCCCGAGGCAGGGCTCCCGGGTGGCTACACCTTC. It encodes CASSPEAGLPGGYTF.

A note on this clone: The same CDR3 also results from other DNA sequences found in this sample. The chain joins TRBV27 to TRBJ2-7; TRBD2 matches 8 bases. The germline gives CDR1 MNHEY, CDR2 SMNVEV (reference sequence). The ends lost 0 bases at V and 2 bases at J; junction bases unmatched: 3. This CDR3 comprises 15 residues. DNA of the CDR3: TGTGCCAGCAGTTTATCGAACGGGAGGGCCTACGAGCAGTACTTC. It yields the protein CASSLSNGRAYEQYF.